This T cell receptor beta chain was sequenced for a study of shared clonotypes between healthy human individuals. Overall study context: Three CD4 naive, three CD4 memory, two CD8 naive and one CD8 memory plate were used per donor.

Study conclusions and caveats: In general, naive subsets displayed greater estimated richness than memory subsets did.

Germline lookup yields CDR1 SGHNT and CDR2 YENEEA. The V and J ends lost 5 bases and 3 bases respectively, with 11 bases between them. The CDR3 contains 14 residues. Recent acute infections and vaccinations were absent in the healthy HIV-negative adult donors. This clone was picked up one time. What it binds is not known. In the same sample, other DNA sequences code for this CDR3. Data came from immunoSEQ multiplex PCR; TCRdb stores just in-frame clones and leaves some out. The sample includes 2,500,000 or so clones, about nine tenths of them seen just once. The sequence came from a man younger than 30 in good health. Some clones in this sample may be carry-over from other donors' samples. Source material: naive CD4+ T cells from PBMCs. The subset here: CD45RA+ positively selected. J is TRBJ2-1 and V is TRBV11-3; D possibly uses TRBD1 or TRBD2 (5 bases each). This chain's CDR3 is CASSPGTNYNEQFF. The CDR3 DNA sequence: TGTGCCAGCAGCCCCGGGACGAACTACAATGAGCAGTTCTTC. Based on the CDR3 plus reference TRBV11-3 and TRBJ2-1, the full variable domain is EAGVVQSPRYKIIEKKQPVAFWCNPISGHNTLYWYLQNLGQGPELLIRYENEEAVDDSQLPKDRFSAERLKGVDSTLKIQPAELGDSAVYLCASSPGTNYNEQFFGPGTRLTVL.